The TCR beta chain under discussion was sequenced for a study of T cell repertoires in cytomegalovirus infection. About the research overall: Selection of CMV epitopes for the study included recently identified HLA-C-restricted and well-studied HLA-B-restricted ones.

Details on this clonotype: Its antigen remains unidentified.

TCRdb passed the reads through MiXCR, listing each CDR3 protein once. The sample lists more than 20,000 distinct CDR3 sequences, 22% occurring once. From germline, CDR1 is MGHRA and CDR2 YSYEKL. V lost 3 bases, J lost 2 bases, and 16 bases lay in between. The CDR3 spans 16 residues. Study results and caveats: Across the ex vivo response, the dominant clonotypes were HLA-C-restricted CMV-specific TCR beta clonotypes.

The rearrangement uses TRBV4-1 and TRBJ1-2; D is unresolved. This clonotype originated in a human donor in good health (CMV status not recorded). Some clones in this sample may be carry-over from other donors' samples. The sample in question was CD8+ T cells from cultured PBMCs, obtained from culture after CMV antigen stimulation. CDR3 bases: TGCGCCAGCAGCCAGAACCTCCTTAAGCGGAACTATGGCTACACCTTC. Amino acids: CASSQNLLKRNYGYTF.